The source of this T cell receptor beta chain is a study of cytomegalovirus exposure and HLA in healthy donors. Study results and caveats: Subsequent analysis revealed that first-cohort TCR clusters tended to co-occur in the approximately 120 validation repertoires. The study put around 180 TCR beta chains on its list as cytomegalovirus-associated.

Note on this clone: What it binds is not known.

TCRdb keeps only in-frame clones here, not all; method: immunoSEQ multiplex PCR. The repertoire holds a few hundred thousand clones, with around 86% as singletons. The CDR3 runs 13 residues. Germline V gives CDR1 MGHRA, CDR2 YSYEKL. Trimming removed 2 bases from V and 4 bases from J, with 7 bases in between. The sequence was collected from a woman aged 18 to 35 in good health and CMV-seronegative. Material: PBMCs. This rearrangement joins TRBV4-1 to TRBJ2-3; D is unclear. Here the CDR3 DNA reads TGCGCCAGCAGCCAACGGTCTCCAGATACGCAGTATTTT. Translation gives CASSQRSPDTQYF.